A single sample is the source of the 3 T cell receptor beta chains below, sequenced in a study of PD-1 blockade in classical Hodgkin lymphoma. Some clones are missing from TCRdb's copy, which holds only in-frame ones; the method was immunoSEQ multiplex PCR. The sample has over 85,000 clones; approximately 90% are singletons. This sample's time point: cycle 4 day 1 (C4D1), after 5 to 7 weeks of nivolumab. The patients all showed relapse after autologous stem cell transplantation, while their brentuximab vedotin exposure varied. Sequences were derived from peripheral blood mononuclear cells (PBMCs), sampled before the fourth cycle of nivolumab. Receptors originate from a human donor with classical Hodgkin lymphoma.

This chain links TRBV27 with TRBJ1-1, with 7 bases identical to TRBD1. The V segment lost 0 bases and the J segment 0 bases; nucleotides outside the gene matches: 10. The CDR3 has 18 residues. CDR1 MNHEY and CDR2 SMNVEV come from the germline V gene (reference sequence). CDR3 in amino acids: CASSLSSGRGTVNTEAFF. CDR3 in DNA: TGTGCCAGCAGTTTATCGAGTGGCAGGGGGACCGTGAACACTGAAGCTTTCTTT.

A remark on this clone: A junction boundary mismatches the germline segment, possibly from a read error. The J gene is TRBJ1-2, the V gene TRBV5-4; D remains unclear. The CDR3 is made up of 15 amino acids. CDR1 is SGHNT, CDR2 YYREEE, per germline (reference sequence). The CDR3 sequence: CASSQDLQDNYGYTF. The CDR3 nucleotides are TGCGCCAGCAGCCAAGATCTTCAGGACAACTATGGCTACACCTTC. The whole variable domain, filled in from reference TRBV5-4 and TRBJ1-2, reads ETGVTQSPTHLIKTRGQQVTLRCSSQSGHNTVSWYQQALGQGPQFIFQYYREEENGRGNFPPRFSGLQFPNYSSELNVNALELDDSALYLCASSQDLQDNYGYTFGSGTRLTVV.

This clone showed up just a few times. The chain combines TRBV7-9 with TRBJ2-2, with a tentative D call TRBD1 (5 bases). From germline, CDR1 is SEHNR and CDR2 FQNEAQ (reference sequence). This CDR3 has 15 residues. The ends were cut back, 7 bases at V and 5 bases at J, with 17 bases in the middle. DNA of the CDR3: TGTGCCAGCACCCTAGGGGTCGCGAGGACCGGGGAGCTGTTTTTT. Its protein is CASTLGVARTGELFF. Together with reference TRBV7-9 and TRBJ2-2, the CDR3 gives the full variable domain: DTGVSQNPRHKITKRGQNVTFRCDPISEHNRLYWYRQTLGQGPEFLTYFQNEAQLEKSRLLSDRFSAERPKGSFSTLEIQRTEQGDSAMYLCASTLGVARTGELFFGEGSRLTVL.